Presented here are 17 T cell receptor beta chains from one specimen sequenced in a study of molecular identifiers for immune sequencing clone quantification. TCRdb processed the PCR reads anew with MiXCR; each CDR3 protein has one entry. Counted here are more than 9,500 distinct CDR3 sequences, around 18% occurring once; the ten biggest clones make up roughly 1.5%. The sequencing sample was made of naive CD8+ T cells from blood, with Jurkat cell RNA spiked in. Described subset: FACS-sorted CD8+CD4-CCR7+CD45RA+ naive T cells. These receptors came from a human donor in good health. Some libraries in this study had Jurkat cell RNA spiked in.

This clonotype is deemed medium-sized (0.01 to 0.1%). The J gene is TRBJ2-3, the V gene TRBV10-3; 7 positions agree with TRBD2. This CDR3 is 15 amino acids long. Germline V lookup: CDR1 ENHRY, CDR2 SYGVKD. Trimming removed 10 bases from V and 2 bases from J; junction bases left unmatched: 12. Written as DNA, the CDR3 is TGTGCCACGACTAGCTCAAGACTACACACAGATACGCAGTATTTT. The encoded protein is CATTSSRLHTDTQYF.

A remark on this clonotype: This may come from a read error, since a much larger clone is one base off. CDR3 region: CSVLGGGSYEQYF. CDR3 coding DNA: TGCAGCGTTTTAGGGGGAGGCTCCTACGAGCAGTACTTC. The V and J genes are TRBV29-1 and TRBJ2-7; D possibly matches TRBD1 or TRBD2 (6 bases each). Germline V gives CDR1 SQVTM, CDR2 ANQGSEA. V gave up 5 bases and J gave up 0 bases, with 11 bases separating them. The CDR3 is 13 amino acids.

A few counts support this clonotype. J is TRBJ2-7 and V is TRBV11-2, with D unclear. V was shortened by 0 bases and J by 5 bases, with 11 bases between the two germline ends. Germline-derived CDR1 and CDR2 are SGHAT and FQNNGV. The CDR3 length is 14 residues. Here the CDR3 DNA reads TGTGCCAGCAGCTTAGAAACCTCTCTCCACGAGCAGTACTTC. Encoded protein: CASSLETSLHEQYF.

This clonotype was seen repeatedly, ten times or more. The chain links TRBV7-9 to TRBJ1-1; no reliable D call. V lost 3 bases to trimming and J lost 5 bases, with 10 bases between them. In germline, CDR1 is SEHNR, CDR2 FQNEAQ (reference sequence). The CDR3 is 13 amino acids. This chain's CDR3 is CASSFQGGTEAFF. CDR3 DNA: TGTGCCAGCAGCTTCCAAGGTGGGACTGAAGCTTTCTTT.

This clonotype came up many times. This sequence joins TRBV7-9 and TRBJ2-7, with D perhaps matching TRBD1 (6 bases). The ends were cut back, 5 bases at V and 4 bases at J, with 18 bases in the middle. The CDR3 has 15 residues. From germline, CDR1 is SEHNR and CDR2 FQNEAQ (reference sequence). CDR3 protein: CASSLIVEQGYEQYF. The CDR3 region has the DNA TGTGCCAGCAGCCTAATCGTAGAACAGGGTTACGAGCAGTACTTC.

On this clonotype: A read error may be the cause here, since a much bigger clone is one base away. The CDR3: CASSRDPAGGNEQYF. In DNA form, the CDR3 reads TGCGCCAGCAGCCGAGACCCAGCGGGAGGGAACGAGCAGTACTTC. V and J are TRBV4-3 and TRBJ2-7; 10 bases match TRBD2. Germline assignment: CDR1 LGHNA and CDR2 YSLEER. V dropped 4 bases and J dropped 5; count of bases not matched to a gene: 8. The length of the CDR3 is 15 residues.

This clonotype is medium-sized. V is TRBV7-9 and J is TRBJ2-2; D ambiguous. Per the germline V gene, CDR1 is SEHNR and CDR2 is FQNEAQ (reference sequence). Trimming cost V 5 bases and J 9 bases, with 19 bases left between them. CDR3 size: 15 residues. The CDR3 DNA reads TGTGCCAGCAGCCCCCTTAAAGGGCTTGACAGGGAGCTGTTTTTT. Its translation: CASSPLKGLDRELFF.

This clonotype came up many times. CDR3 residues: CASSLAGTEQYF. The CDR3 DNA reads TGTGCCAGCAGCTTAGCTGGAACGGAGCAGTACTTC. The chain is built from TRBV7-9 and TRBJ2-7; D unresolved. From germline, CDR1 is SEHNR and CDR2 FQNEAQ (reference sequence). Between the trimmed V and J ends, which lost 0 bases and 7 bases, there was a span of 7 bases. CDR3 length: 12 residues.

This clonotype was observed many times. This chain connects TRBV12-3 or TRBV12-4 to TRBJ1-4, with a weak D call TRBD1 (5 bases). The CDR3 loop spans 15 amino acids. V was shortened by 7 bases and J by 4 bases, with 16 bases between the two germline ends. This chain's CDR3 is CASTGRAELNEKLFF. As DNA, the CDR3 is TGTGCCAGCACGGGGCGGGCCGAACTTAATGAAAAACTGTTTTTT.

Turning to this clonotype: A much larger clone sits a single nucleotide away, making a read error possible. The V call is TRBV5-1, the J call TRBJ2-3, with 9 bases matching TRBD2. The CDR3 loop spans 16 amino acids. Germline-derived CDR1 and CDR2 are SGHRS and YFSETQ. The CDR3 protein is CASSGGTSPRTNTQYF. The CDR3 bases are TGCGCCAGCAGCGGCGGGACTAGCCCCCGCACAAATACGCAGTATTTT.

By share, this clonotype ranks as medium-sized. The chain recombines TRBV28 with TRBJ2-5; D not certain. V lost 3 bases to trimming and J lost 7 bases, with 12 bases between them. The CDR3 spans 13 residues. Germline-derived CDR1 and CDR2 are MDHEN and SYDVKM. CDR3 coding DNA: TGTGCCAGCAGTTTGATGCTGGAAGGGACCCAGTACTTC. This codes for CASSLMLEGTQYF.

This clonotype showed up just a few times. The chain recombines TRBV28 with TRBJ2-7, with TRBD1 matching over 9 bases. Germline CDR1 reads MDHEN; CDR2 reads SYDVKM. The trim removed 5 bases at V and 6 bases at J, leaving 8 bases unmatched. The CDR3 is 14 amino acids. CDR3 coding DNA: TGTGCCAGCAGTCCCGGGACAGGGCTCTCCGAGCAGTACTTC. Translating it yields CASSPGTGLSEQYF.

As for this clonotype: A much bigger clone sits one base away, suggesting this may be a read error. V and J are TRBV5-5 and TRBJ1-6; the D is unclear. Looked up from germline, CDR1 is SGHKS and CDR2 is YYEKEE (reference sequence). The CDR3 sequence is 13 residues long. CDR3 in DNA: TGTGCCAGCAGCTTGCCAGAGAATTCACCCCACCACTTT. It codes for CASSLPENSPHHF.

This clonotype was seen a few times. CDR3 coding DNA: TGCAGCGTTGAGTCTGGACTCGTAGGTCCAGGTGAGCAGTTCTTC. As protein: CSVESGLVGPGEQFF. The J gene is TRBJ2-1, the V gene TRBV29-1, with D possibly TRBD2 on 5 matching bases. The germline V and J ends were trimmed by 3 bases and 9 bases, with 21 bases remaining between them. CDR3 length: 15 amino acids. Per germline, CDR1 SQVTM and CDR2 ANQGSEA.

In regard to this clonotype: A read error may account for a junction end that differs from germline. The chain uses TRBV2 and TRBJ2-6; 8 bases fit TRBD2. The CDR3 length is 20 residues. The germline gives CDR1 SNHLY, CDR2 FYNNEI. As DNA, the CDR3 is TGTGCCAGCAGTGAGTTCTCAACGGGAGGGATTTCGTCTGGGGCCAGCGTCCTGACTTTC. Protein: CASSEFSTGGISSGASVLTF.

As concerns this clonotype: Possible read error: a much larger clone is one base away. The chain joins TRBV7-8 to TRBJ2-3; 10 bases match TRBD2. Germline V gene data show CDR1 as SGHVS and CDR2 as FQNEAQ. The CDR3 contains 17 residues. DNA for the CDR3: TGTGCCAGCGGCTTGGCTCGCACCGGGACTAGCGAGGATACGCAGTATTTT. Encoded protein: CASGLARTGTSEDTQYF.

Sample share makes this clonotype medium-sized. This chain joins TRBV7-8 and TRBJ2-5; D is unclear. Trimming took off 4 bases at V and 5 bases at J, with 8 bases between the two ends. The CDR3 contains 12 residues. Per germline, CDR1 SGHVS and CDR2 FQNEAQ. The CDR3 loop is CASSSPIETQYF. The CDR3 nucleotides are TGTGCCAGCAGCTCCCCGATCGAGACCCAGTACTTC.